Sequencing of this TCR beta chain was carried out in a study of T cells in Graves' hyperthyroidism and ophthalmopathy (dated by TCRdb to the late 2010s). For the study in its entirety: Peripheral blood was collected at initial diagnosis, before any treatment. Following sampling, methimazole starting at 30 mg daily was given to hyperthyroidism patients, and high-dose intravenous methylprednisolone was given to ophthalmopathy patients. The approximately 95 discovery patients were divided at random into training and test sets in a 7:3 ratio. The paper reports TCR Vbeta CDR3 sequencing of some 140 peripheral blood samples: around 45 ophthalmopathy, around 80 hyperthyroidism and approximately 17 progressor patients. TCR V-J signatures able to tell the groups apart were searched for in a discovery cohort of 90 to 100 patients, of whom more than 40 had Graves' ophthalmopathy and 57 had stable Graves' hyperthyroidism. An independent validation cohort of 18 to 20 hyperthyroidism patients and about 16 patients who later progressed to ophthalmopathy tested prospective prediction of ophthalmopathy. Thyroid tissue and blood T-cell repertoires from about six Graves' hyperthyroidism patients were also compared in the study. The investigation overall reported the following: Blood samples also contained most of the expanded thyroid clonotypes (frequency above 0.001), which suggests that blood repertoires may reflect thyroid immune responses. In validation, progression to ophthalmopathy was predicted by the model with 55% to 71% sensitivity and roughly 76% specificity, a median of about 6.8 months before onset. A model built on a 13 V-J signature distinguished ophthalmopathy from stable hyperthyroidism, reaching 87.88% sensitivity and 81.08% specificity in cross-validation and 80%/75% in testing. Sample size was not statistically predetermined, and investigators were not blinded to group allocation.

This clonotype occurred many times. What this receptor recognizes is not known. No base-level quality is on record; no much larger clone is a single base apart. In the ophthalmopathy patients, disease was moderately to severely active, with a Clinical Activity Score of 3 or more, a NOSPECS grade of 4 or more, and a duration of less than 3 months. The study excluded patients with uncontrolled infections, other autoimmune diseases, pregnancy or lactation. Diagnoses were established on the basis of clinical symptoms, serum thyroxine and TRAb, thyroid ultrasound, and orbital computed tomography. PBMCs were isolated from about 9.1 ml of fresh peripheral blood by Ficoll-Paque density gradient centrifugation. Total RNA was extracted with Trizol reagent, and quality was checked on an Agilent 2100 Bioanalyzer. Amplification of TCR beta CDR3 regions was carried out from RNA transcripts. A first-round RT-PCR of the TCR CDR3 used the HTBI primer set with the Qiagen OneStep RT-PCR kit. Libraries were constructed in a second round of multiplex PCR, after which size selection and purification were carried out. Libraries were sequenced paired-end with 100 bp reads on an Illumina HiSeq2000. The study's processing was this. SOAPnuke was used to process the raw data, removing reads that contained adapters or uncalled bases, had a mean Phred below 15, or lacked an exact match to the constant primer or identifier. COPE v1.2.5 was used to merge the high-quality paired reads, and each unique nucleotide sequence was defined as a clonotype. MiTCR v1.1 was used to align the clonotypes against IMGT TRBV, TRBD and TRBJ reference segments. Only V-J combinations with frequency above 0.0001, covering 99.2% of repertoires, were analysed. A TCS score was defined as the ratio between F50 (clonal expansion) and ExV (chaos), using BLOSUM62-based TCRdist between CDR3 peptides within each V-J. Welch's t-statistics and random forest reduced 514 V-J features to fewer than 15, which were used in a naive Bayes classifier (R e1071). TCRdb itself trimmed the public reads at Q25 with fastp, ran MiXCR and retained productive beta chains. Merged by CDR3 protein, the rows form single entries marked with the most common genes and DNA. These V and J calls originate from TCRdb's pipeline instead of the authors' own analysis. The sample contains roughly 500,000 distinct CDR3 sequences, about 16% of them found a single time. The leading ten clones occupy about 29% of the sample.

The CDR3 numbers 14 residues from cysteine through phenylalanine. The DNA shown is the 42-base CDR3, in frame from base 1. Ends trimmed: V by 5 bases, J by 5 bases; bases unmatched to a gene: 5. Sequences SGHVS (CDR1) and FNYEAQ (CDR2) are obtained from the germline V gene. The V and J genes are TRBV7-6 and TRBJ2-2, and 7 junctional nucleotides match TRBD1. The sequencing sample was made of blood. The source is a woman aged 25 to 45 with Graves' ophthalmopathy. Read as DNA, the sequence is TGTGCCAGCAGCGAACAGGGGCGGACCGGGGAGCTGTTTTTT. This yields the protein CASSEQGRTGELFF.